This T cell receptor (beta chain) appears in the sequencing data of a study of molecular identifiers for immune sequencing clone quantification. Study-level findings and limits: Clones that exceeded 20 RNA copies held over 99% of effector molecules, yet under 1% in naive cells.

This clonotype was recorded at least ten times. Its antigen is unknown. TCRdb re-derived calls from the PCR reads in MiXCR, one entry per CDR3 protein. In the table there are 85,000 to 130,000 distinct CDR3 sequences, over 30% of which are singletons. When naive CD8 T cells were sorted, they were gated as CD8+CD4-CCR7+CD45RA+. The sample was naive CD8+ T cells from blood, with Jurkat cell RNA spiked in. The subset was: FACS-sorted CD8+CD4-CCR7+CD45RA+ naive T cells. The TCR comes from a human donor in good health. Some libraries in this study had Jurkat cell RNA spiked in.

The CDR3 reads CASSWDREAKNIQYF. The CDR3 region has the DNA TGTGCCAGCAGCTGGGACAGGGAGGCCAAAAACATTCAGTACTTC. The V call is TRBV13, the J call TRBJ2-4, with TRBD1 identical over 9 bases. The trim removed 4 bases at V and 1 base at J, leaving 2 bases unmatched. This CDR3 is built from 15 residues. Germline lookup yields CDR1 PRHDT and CDR2 FYEKMQ (reference sequence).